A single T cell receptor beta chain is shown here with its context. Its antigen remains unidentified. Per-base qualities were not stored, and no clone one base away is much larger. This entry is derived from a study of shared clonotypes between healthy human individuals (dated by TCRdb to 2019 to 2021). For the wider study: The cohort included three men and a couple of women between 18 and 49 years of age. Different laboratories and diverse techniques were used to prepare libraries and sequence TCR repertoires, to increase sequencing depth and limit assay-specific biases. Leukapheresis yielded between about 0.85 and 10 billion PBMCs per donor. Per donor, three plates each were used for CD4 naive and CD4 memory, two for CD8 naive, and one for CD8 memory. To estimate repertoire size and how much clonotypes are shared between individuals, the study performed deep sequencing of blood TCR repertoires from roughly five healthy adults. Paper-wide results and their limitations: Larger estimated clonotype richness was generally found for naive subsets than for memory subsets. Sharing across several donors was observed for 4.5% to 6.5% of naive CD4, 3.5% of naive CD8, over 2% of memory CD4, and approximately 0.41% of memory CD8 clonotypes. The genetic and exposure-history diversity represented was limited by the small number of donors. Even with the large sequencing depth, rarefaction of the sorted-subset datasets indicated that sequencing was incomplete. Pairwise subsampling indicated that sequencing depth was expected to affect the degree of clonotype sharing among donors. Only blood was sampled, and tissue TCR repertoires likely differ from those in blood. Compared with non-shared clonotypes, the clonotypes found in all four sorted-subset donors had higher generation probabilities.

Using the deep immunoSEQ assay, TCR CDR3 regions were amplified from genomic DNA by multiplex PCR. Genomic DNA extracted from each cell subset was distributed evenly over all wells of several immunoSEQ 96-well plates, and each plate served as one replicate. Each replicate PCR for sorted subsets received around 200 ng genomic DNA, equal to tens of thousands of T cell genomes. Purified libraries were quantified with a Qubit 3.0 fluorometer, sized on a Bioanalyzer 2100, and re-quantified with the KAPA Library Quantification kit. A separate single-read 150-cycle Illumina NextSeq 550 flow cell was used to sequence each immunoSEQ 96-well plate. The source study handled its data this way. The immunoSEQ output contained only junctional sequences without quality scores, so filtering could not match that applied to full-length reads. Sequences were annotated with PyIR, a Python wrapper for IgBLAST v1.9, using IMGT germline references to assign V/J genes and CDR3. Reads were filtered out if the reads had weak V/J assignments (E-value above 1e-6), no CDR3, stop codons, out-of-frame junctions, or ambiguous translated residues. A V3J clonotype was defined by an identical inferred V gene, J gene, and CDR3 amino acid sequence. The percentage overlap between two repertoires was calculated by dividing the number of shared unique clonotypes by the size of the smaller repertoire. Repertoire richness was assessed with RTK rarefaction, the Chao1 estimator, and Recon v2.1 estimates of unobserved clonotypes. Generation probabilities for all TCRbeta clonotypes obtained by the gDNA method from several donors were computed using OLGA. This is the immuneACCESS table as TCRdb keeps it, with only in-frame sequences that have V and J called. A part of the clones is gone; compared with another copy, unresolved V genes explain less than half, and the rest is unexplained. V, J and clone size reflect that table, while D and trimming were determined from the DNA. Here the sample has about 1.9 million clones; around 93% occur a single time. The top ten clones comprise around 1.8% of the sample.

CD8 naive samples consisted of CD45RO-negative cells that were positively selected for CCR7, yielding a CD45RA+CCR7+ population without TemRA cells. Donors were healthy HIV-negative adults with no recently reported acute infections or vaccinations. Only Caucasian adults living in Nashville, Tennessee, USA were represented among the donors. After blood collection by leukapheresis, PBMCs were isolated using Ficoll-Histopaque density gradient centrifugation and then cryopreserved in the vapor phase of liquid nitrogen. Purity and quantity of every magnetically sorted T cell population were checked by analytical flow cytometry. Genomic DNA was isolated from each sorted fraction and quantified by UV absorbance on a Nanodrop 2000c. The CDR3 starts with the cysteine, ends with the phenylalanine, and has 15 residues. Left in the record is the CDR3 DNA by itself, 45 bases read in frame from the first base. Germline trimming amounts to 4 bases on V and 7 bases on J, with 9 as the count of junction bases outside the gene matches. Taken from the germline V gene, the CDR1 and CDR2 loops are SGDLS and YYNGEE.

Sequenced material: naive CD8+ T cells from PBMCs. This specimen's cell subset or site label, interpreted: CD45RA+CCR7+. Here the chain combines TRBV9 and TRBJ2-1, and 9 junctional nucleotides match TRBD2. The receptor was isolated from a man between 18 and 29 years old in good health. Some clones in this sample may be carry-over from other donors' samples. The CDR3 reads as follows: CASSLGSGSLNEQFF. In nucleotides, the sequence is TGTGCCAGCAGCCTAGGTAGCGGGAGTCTAAATGAGCAGTTCTTC.